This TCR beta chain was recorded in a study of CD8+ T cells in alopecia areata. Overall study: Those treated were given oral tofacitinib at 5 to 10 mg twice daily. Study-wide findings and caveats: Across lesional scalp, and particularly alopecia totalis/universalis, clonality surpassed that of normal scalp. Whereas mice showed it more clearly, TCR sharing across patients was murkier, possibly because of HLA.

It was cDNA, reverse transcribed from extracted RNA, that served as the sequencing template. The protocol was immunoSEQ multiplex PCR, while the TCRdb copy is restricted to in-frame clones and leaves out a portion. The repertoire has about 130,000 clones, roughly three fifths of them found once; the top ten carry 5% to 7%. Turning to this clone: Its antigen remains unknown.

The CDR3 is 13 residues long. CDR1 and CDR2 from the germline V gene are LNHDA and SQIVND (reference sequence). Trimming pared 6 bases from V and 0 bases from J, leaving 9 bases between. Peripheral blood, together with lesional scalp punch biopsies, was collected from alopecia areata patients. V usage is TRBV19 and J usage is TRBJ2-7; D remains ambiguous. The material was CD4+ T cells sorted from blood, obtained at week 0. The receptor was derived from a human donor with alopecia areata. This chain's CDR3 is CASSAQNSYEQYF. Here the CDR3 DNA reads TGTGCCAGTAGCGCCCAGAACTCCTACGAGCAGTACTTC.